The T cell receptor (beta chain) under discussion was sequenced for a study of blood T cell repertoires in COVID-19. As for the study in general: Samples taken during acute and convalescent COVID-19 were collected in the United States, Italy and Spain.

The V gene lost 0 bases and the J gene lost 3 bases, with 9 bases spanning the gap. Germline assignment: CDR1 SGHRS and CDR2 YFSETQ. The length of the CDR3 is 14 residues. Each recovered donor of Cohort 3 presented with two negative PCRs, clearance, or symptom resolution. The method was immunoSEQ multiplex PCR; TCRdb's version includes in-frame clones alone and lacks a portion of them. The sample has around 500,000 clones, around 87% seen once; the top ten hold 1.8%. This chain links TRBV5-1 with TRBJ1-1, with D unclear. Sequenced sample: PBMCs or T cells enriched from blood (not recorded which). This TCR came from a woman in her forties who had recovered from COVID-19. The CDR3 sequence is CASSLGSEDTEAFF. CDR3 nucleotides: TGCGCCAGCAGCTTGGGCAGTGAGGACACTGAAGCTTTCTTT.